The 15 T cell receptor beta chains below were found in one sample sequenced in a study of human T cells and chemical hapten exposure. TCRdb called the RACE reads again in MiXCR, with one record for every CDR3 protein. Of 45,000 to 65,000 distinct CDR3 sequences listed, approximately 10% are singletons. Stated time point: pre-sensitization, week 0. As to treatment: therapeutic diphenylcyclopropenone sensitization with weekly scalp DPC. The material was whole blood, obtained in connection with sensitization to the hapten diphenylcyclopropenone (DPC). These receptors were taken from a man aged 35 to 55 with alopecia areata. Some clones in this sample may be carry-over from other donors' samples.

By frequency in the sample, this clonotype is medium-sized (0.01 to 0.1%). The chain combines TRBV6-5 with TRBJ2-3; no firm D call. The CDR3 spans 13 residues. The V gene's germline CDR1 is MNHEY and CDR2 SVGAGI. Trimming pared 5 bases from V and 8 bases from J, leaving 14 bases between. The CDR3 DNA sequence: TGTGCCAGCAGTGACCCTAGTGTCGGTACGCAGTATTTT. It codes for CASSDPSVGTQYF.

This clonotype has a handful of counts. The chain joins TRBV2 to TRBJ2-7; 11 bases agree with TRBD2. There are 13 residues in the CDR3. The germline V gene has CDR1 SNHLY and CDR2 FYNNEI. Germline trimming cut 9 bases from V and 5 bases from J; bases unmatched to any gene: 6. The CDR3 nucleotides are TGTGCCAGGGATAGCGGGAGGGCCCACGAGCAGTACTTC. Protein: CARDSGRAHEQYF.

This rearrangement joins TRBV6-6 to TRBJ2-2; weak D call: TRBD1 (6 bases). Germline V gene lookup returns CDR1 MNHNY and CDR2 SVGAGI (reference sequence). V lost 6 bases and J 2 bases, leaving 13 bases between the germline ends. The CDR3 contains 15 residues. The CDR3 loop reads CASRLRGSNTGELFF. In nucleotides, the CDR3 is TGTGCCAGCAGGCTCAGGGGCAGTAACACCGGGGAGCTGTTTTTT.

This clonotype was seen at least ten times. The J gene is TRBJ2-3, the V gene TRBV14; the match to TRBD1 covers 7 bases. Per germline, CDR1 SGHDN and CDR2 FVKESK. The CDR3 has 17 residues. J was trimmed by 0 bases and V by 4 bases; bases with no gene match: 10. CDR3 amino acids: CASSPSGTDISTDTQYF. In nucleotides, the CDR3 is TGTGCCAGCAGCCCCTCCGGGACAGACATAAGCACAGATACGCAGTATTTT.

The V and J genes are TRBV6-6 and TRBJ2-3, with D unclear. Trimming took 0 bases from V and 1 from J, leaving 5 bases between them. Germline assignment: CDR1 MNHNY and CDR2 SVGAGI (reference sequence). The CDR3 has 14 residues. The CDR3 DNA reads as TGTGCCAGCAGTTACTCGAAGGGCACAGATACGCAGTATTTT. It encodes CASSYSKGTDTQYF.

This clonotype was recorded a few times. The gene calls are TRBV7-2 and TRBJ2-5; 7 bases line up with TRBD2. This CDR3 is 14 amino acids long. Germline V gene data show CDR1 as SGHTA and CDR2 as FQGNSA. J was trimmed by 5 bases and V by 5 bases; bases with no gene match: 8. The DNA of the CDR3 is TGTGCCAGCAGCCCCCATGGGGGAGGGGAGACCCAGTACTTC. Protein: CASSPHGGGETQYF. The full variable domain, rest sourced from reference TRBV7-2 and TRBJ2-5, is GAGVSQSPSNKVTEKGKDVELRCDPISGHTALYWYRQSLGQGLEFLIYFQGNSAPDKSGLPSDRFSAERTGGSVSTLTIQRTQQEDSAVYLCASSPHGGGETQYFGPGTRLLVL.

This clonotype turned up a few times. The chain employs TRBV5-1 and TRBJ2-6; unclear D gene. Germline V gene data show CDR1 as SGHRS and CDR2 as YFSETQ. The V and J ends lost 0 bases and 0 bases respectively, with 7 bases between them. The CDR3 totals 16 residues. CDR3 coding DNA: TGCGCCAGCAGCTTGGTAGGATCCTCTGGGGCCAACGTCCTGACTTTC. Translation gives CASSLVGSSGANVLTF.

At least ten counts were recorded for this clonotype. CDR3 amino acids: CAIKQRHSYEQYF. In DNA form, the CDR3 reads TGTGCCATCAAGCAGCGGCACTCCTACGAGCAGTACTTC. The chain uses TRBV10-3 and TRBJ2-7; D is possibly TRBD2 (5 bases). CDR1 is ENHRY and CDR2 is SYGVKD in the germline V gene. The V gene lost 7 bases and the J gene lost 0 bases, with 10 bases spanning the gap. CDR3 length: 13 amino acids.

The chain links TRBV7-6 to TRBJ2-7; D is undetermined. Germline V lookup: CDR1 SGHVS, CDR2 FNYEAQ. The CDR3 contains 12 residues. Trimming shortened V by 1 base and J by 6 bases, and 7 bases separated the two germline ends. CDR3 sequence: CASSLGGREQYF. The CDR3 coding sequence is TGTGCCAGCAGCTTAGGGGGTCGCGAGCAGTACTTC.

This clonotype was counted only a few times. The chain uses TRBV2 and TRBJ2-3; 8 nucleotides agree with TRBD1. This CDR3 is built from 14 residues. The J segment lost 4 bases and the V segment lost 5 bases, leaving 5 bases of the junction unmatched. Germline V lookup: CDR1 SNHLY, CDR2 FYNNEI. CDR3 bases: TGTGCCAGCAGTCAGGACAGGGTACCAGATACGCAGTATTTT. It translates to CASSQDRVPDTQYF. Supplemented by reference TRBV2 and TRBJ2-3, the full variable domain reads EPEVTQTPSHQVTQMGQEVILRCVPISNHLYFYWYRQILGQKVEFLVSFYNNEISEKSEIFDDQFSVERPDGSNFTLKIRSTKLEDSAMYFCASSQDRVPDTQYFGPGTRLTVL.

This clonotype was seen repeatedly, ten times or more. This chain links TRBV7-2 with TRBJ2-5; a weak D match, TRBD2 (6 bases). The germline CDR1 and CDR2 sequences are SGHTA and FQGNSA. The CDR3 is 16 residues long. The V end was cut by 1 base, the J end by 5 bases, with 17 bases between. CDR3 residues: CASSLGGQGGGETQYF. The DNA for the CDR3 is TGTGCCAGCAGCTTAGGAGGGCAGGGAGGAGGGGAGACCCAGTACTTC. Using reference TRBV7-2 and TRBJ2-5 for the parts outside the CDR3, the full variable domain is GAGVSQSPSNKVTEKGKDVELRCDPISGHTALYWYRQSLGQGLEFLIYFQGNSAPDKSGLPSDRFSAERTGGSVSTLTIQRTQQEDSAVYLCASSLGGQGGGETQYFGPGTRLLVL.

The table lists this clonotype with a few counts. CDR3: CASRAGGTGNTIYF. CDR3 bases: TGTGCCAGCAGAGCAGGGGGTACTGGAAACACCATATATTTT. The rearrangement uses TRBV28 and TRBJ1-3, with TRBD1 identical over 7 bases. Germline V lookup: CDR1 MDHEN, CDR2 SYDVKM. V shed 6 bases and J 2 bases; nucleotides not matched to a gene: 4. The CDR3 has 14 residues.

The CDR3 sequence: CASSTPLGRGGEQYF. The DNA of the CDR3 is TGTGCCAGCAGTACCCCTTTGGGCAGGGGCGGGGAGCAGTACTTC. The rearrangement links TRBV2 to TRBJ2-7; perhaps TRBD1 as D (6 bases). The CDR3 extends over 15 amino acids. CDR1 is SNHLY and CDR2 is FYNNEI in the germline V gene. The V gene lost 5 bases and the J gene lost 7 bases, with 21 bases spanning the gap. Full variable domain (remainder filled in from reference TRBV2 and TRBJ2-7): EPEVTQTPSHQVTQMGQEVILRCVPISNHLYFYWYRQILGQKVEFLVSFYNNEISEKSEIFDDQFSVERPDGSNFTLKIRSTKLEDSAMYFCASSTPLGRGGEQYFGPGTRLTVT.

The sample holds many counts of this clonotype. CDR3 bases: TGTGCCATCAGACCAACTAGCGGCGATTACAATGAGCAGTTCTTC. It encodes CAIRPTSGDYNEQFF. The chain employs TRBV10-3 and TRBJ2-1; 8 bases match TRBD2. This CDR3 comprises 15 residues. The germline V gene has CDR1 ENHRY and CDR2 SYGVKD. J lost 4 bases, V lost 6 bases, and 8 bases had no gene match.

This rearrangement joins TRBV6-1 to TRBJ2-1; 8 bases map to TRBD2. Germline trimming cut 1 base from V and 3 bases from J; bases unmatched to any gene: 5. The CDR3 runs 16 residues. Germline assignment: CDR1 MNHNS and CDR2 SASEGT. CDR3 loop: CASSEDLAGFYNEQFF. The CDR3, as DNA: TGTGCCAGCAGTGAAGACTTAGCGGGATTCTACAATGAGCAGTTCTTC.